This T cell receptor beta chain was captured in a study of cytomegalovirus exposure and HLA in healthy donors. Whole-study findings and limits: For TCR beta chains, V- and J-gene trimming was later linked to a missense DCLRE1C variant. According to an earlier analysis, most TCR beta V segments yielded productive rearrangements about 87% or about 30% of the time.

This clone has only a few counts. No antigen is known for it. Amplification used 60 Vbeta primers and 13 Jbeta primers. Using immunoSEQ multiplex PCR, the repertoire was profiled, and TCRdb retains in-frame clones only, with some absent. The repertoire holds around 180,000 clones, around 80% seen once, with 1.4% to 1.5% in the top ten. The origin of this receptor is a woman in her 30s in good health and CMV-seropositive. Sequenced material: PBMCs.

The chain's CDR3 is CATRGGLNQPQHF. CDR3 in DNA: TGTGCCACCAGGGGAGGCCTTAATCAGCCCCAGCATTTT. This chain connects TRBV2 to TRBJ1-5, with D tentatively TRBD1 (6 bases). This CDR3 contains 13 residues. V lost 10 bases and J lost 4, with 14 bases in between. Germline V gene sequence: CDR1 SNHLY, CDR2 FYNNEI.